This TCR beta chain appears in the sequencing data of a study of T cell repertoires in ileal Crohn's disease. Libraries were prepared by immunoSEQ multiplex PCR; TCRdb keeps only in-frame clonotypes and omits some of them. The sample yields about 4,500 clones, roughly 70% seen once. The V end was cut by 7 bases, the J end by 2 bases, with 14 bases between. The CDR3 length is 14 residues. In germline, CDR1 is MDHEN, CDR2 SYDVKM. This clone was detected only once. Material for sequencing was ileal tissue. This TCR derives from an adult with Crohn's disease. The chain has TRBV28 and TRBJ1-2, with a weak D call TRBD1 (5 bases). CDR3 nucleotide sequence: TGTGCCAGCAACCCCGGGGGGAGGAACTATGGCTACACCTTC. Its protein is CASNPGGRNYGYTF.